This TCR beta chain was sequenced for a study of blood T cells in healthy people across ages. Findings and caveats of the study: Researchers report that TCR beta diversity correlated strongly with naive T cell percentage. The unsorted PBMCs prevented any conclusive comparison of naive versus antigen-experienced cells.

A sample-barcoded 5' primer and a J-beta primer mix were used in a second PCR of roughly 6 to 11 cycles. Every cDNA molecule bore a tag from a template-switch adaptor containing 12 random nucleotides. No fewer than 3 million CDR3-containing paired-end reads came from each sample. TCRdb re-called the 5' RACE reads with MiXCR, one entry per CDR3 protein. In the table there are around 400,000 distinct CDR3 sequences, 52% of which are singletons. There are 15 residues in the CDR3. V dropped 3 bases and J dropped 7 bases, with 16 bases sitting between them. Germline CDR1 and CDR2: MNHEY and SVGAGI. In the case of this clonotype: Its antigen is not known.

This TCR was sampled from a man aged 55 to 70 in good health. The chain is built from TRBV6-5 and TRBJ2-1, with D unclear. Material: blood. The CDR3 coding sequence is TGTGCCAGCAGTTATGAACTACCCCTTGGGAATGAGCAGTTCTTC. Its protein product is CASSYELPLGNEQFF.